The sequence of this T cell receptor (beta chain) was determined in a study of cytomegalovirus exposure and HLA in healthy donors. General study findings and limits: Using a false discovery rate of 0.05, a later analysis showed that 16,951 TCR beta sequences were associated with HLA alleles. In an earlier analysis, most TCR beta V segments were productive about 87% or about 30% of the time. Available immune exposure information was restricted to CMV serostatus only.

The PCR contained 60 Vbeta and 13 Jbeta primers. The method was immunoSEQ multiplex PCR; TCRdb's version includes in-frame clones alone and lacks a portion of them. This sample has more than 150,000 clones, with roughly 84% found just once. On this clone itself: Its specificity is unknown.

Per germline, CDR1 MNHEY and CDR2 SVGAGI. V gave up 5 bases and J gave up 6 bases, with 17 bases separating them. The CDR3 is 14 amino acids. The J gene is TRBJ2-7, the V gene TRBV6-5; tentatively, D is TRBD1 (6 bases). Sequenced: PBMCs. The sequence was collected from a woman between 18 and 29 years old in good health and CMV-seronegative. The CDR3 bases are TGTGCCAGCAGTAACCGGGACATTCCCGGCGAGCAGTACTTC. Translation: CASSNRDIPGEQYF.